This T cell receptor (beta chain) was documented in a study of T cell changes during pregnancy in multiple sclerosis. The CDR3 extends over 14 amino acids. Trimming removed 2 bases at V and 4 bases at J, with 10 bases between. Germline loops: CDR1 SGHTA, CDR2 FQGNSA. Profiling relied on immunoSEQ multiplex PCR, and the TCRdb table lists in-frame clones only, not all of them. The sample comprises about 57,000 clones, 90% to 95% of which are singletons, and approximately 0.2% rests with the top ten. This TCR was sampled from a female donor with multiple sclerosis, enrolled in a pregnancy study. The gene calls are TRBV7-2 and TRBJ2-3; possibly TRBD2 for D (6 bases). This sample comprised CD4+ T cells from peripheral blood mononuclear cells, obtained in the second trimester of pregnancy. CDR3 nucleotide sequence: TGTGCCAGCAGCTTAACGGGAGTAGCAGATACGCAGTATTTT. It is translated as CASSLTGVADTQYF.